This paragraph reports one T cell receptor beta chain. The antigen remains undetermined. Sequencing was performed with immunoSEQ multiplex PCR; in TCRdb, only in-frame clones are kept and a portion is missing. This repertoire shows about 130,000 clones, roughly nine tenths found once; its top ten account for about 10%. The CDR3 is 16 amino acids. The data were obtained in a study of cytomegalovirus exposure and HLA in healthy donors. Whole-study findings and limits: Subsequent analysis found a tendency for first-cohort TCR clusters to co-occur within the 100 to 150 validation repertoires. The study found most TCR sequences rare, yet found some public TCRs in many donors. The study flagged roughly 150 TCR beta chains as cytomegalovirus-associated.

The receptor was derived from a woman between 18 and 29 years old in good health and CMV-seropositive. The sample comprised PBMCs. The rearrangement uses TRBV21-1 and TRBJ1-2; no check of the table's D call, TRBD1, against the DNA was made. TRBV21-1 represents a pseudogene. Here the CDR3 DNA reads TGTGCCAGCAGCAAAGAGAGTAACGGGACAGGGAATGGCTACACCTTC. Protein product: CASSKESNGTGNGYTF.